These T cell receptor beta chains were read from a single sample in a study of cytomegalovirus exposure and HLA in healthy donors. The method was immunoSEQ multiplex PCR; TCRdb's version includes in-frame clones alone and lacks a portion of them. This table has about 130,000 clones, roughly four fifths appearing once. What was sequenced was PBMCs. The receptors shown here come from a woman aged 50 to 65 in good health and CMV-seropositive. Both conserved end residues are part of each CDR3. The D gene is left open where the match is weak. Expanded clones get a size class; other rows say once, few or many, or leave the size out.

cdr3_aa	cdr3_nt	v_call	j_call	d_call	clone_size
CASSLIQGVNPDYGYTF	TGTGCCAGCAGCTTAATACAGGGGGTGAACCCTGACTATGGCTACACCTTC	TRBV7-3	TRBJ1-2	TRBD1	.
CASSLVSGNQPQHF	TGTGCCAGCAGTTTAGTATCGGGTAATCAGCCCCAGCATTTT	TRBV2	TRBJ1-5	.	.
CASSLVRGGAYNEQFF	TGTGCCAGCAGCTTAGTTCGCGGGGGGGCCTACAATGAGCAGTTCTTC	TRBV7-9	TRBJ2-1	TRBD2	.
CASSSGQNSGANVLTF	TGTGCCAGCAGCTCAGGACAGAACTCTGGGGCCAACGTCCTGACTTTC	TRBV13	TRBJ2-6	.	.
CASSLYQETQYF	TGTGCCAGCAGCCTATACCAAGAGACCCAGTACTTC	TRBV11-2	TRBJ2-5	.	.
CASSLASGNTIYF	TGCGCCAGCAGCTTGGCATCTGGAAACACCATATATTTT	TRBV5-1	TRBJ1-3	.	.
CASSLLVAPPDTQYF	TGTGCCAGCAGCTTACTGGTAGCGCCACCGGATACGCAGTATTTT	TRBV7-2	TRBJ2-3	.	once
CASSLVGRPEKLFF	TGCGCCAGCAGCTTGGTTGGGAGGCCTGAAAAACTGTTTTTT	TRBV5-1	TRBJ1-4	.	.
CASSSTLAGGLETQYF	TGTGCCAGCAGCTCTACACTAGCGGGGGGGCTAGAGACCCAGTACTTC	TRBV7-2	TRBJ2-5	TRBD2	once
CASSYSGTGFTEAFF	TGTGCCAGCAGTTACTCCGGGACAGGGTTCACTGAAGCTTTCTTT	TRBV6-5	TRBJ1-1	TRBD1	.
CASRTGQETQYF	TGTGCCAGCAGAACGGGACAAGAGACCCAGTACTTC	TRBV28	TRBJ2-5	.	.
CAISLSSLQGNGNTIYF	TGTGCCATCAGTCTTTCCTCACTACAGGGGAATGGAAACACCATATATTTT	TRBV10-3	TRBJ1-3	TRBD1	.
CASSLAQGEYHTDTQYF	TGTGCCAGCAGCTTAGCACAGGGGGAATATCACACAGATACGCAGTATTTT	TRBV7-9	TRBJ2-3	TRBD1	once
CASSLDAGLEEKLFF	TGTGCCAGCAGCTTAGACGCGGGGTTGGAAGAAAAACTGTTTTTT	TRBV11-2	TRBJ1-4	.	.
CASSLRTGTQAEAFF	TGTGCCAGCAGCCTCCGGACAGGGACCCAGGCTGAAGCTTTCTTT	TRBV7-9	TRBJ1-1	TRBD1	.
CASSWDTNDNEQFF	TGCGCCAGCAGCTGGGACACCAACGACAATGAGCAGTTCTTC	TRBV5-1	TRBJ2-1	.	.
CASSERRGTDTQYF	TGTGCCAGCAGTGAAAGGCGGGGCACAGATACGCAGTATTTT	TRBV25-1	TRBJ2-3	.	.
CASSGTEYNEKLFF	TGTGCCAGCAGTGGTACGGAGTATAATGAAAAACTGTTTTTT	TRBV2	TRBJ1-4	.	.
CASSLVGTGGFGEKLFF	TGTGCCAGCAGCTTAGTGGGGACAGGGGGCTTCGGGGAAAAACTGTTTTTT	TRBV7-2	TRBJ1-4	TRBD1	once